This record looks at one TCR beta chain sequence and its context. TCRdb keeps only in-frame clones here, not all; method: immunoSEQ multiplex PCR. This sample has fewer than 1 million clones, with 96% found just once. CDR3 size: 14 residues. Germline CDR1 is SGDLS and CDR2 is YYNGEE. Trimming left V 0 bases short and J 11 bases short, with 15 bases between. The naive CD8 fraction comprised CD45RO-negative cells positively selected for CCR7 and excluded terminally differentiated effector memory CD45RA+ cells. This specimen belongs to a study of shared clonotypes between healthy human individuals. V gene TRBV9 combines with J gene TRBJ2-1, with D possibly matching TRBD2 (6 bases). The source is a young man in good health. The sequenced material came from naive CD8+ T cells sorted from blood. The CDR3 nucleotides are TGTGCCAGCAGCGTAGAAACTGGCGGGAAACAGCAGTTCTTC. Protein sequence: CASSVETGGKQQFF.